This T cell receptor beta chain was found in a study of sequential checkpoint blockade in melanoma. Assay used: immunoSEQ multiplex PCR; TCRdb lists only in-frame clones, some missing. Of 15,000 to 20,000 clones listed, roughly 72% are singletons. Treatment: randomized to nivolumab then ipilimumab (arm A) or the reverse (arm B). DNA-damaging chemotherapy had not been given to any patient beforehand. From thawed PBMCs, live CD3+CD8+ cells negative for CD19 and CD56 were sorted. Trimming at V came to 6 bases and at J to 6 bases, leaving 8 bases not matched to a gene. CDR3 length: 16 amino acids. Germline V lookup: CDR1 ENHRY, CDR2 SYGVKD.

The rearrangement joins TRBV10-3 to TRBJ2-1; 13 nucleotides agree with TRBD2. Sequencing used CD8+ T cells sorted from blood (inferred from file names), obtained from a patient given nivolumab and ipilimumab in sequence. This TCR was recovered from a human donor with melanoma. DNA of the CDR3: TGTGCCATCAGGATCCGTACTAGCGGGAGGGGCAATGAGCAGTTCTTC. It codes for CAIRIRTSGRGNEQFF.